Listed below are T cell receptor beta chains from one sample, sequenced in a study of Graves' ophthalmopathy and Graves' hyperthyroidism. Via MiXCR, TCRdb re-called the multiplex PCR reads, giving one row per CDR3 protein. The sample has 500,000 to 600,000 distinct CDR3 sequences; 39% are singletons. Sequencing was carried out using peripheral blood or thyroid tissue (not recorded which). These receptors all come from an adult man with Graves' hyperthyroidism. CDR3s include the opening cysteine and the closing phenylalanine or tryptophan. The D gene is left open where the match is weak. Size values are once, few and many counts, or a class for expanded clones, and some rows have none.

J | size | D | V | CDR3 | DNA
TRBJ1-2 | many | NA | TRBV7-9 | CASSLGWGSDGYTF | TGTGCCAGCAGCTTGGGTTGGGGTAGCGATGGCTACACCTTC
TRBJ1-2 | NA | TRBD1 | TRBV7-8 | CASSLETGGYHGYTF | TGTGCCAGCAGCCTTGAGACAGGGGGCTATCATGGCTACACCTTC
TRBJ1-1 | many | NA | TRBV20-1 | CSARMPGLGEAFF | TGCAGTGCTAGAATGCCAGGGTTAGGTGAAGCTTTCTTT
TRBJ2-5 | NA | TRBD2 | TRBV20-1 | CSARSSGGAGETQYF | TGCAGTGCTCGATCTAGCGGGGGGGCCGGTGAGACCCAGTACTTC
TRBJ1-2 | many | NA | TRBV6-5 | CASSPRGVDGYTF | TGTGCCAGCAGTCCCCGTGGGGTGGATGGCTACACCTTC
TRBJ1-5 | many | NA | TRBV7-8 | CASSLRGDSSNQPQHF | TGTGCCAGCAGCTTACGGGGTGACTCTTCCAATCAGCCCCAGCATTTT
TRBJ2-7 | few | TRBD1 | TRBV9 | CASSVSDRGYEQYF | TGTGCCAGCAGCGTTTCAGACAGGGGCTACGAGCAGTACTTC
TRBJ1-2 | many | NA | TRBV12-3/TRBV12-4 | CASSFQDQTYGYTF | TGTGCCAGCAGTTTTCAGGACCAAACCTATGGCTACACCTTC
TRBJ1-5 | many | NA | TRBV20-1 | CSATQGRGGQPQHF | TGCAGTGCTACACAGGGTAGGGGGGGTCAGCCCCAGCATTTT
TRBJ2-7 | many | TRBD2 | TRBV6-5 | CASSRLAGGSEQYF | TGTGCCAGCAGTCGACTAGCGGGAGGTTCAGAGCAGTACTTC
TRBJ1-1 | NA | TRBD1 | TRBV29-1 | CSFTGGTEAFF | TGCAGCTTTACAGGGGGCACTGAAGCTTTCTTT
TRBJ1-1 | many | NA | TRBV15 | CATSRAVSGTEAFF | TGTGCCACCAGCAGGGCGGTATCCGGCACTGAAGCTTTCTTT
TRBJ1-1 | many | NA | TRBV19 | CASSAHAWNTEAFF | TGTGCCAGTAGTGCGCACGCTTGGAACACTGAAGCTTTCTTT
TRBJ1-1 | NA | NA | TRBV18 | CASSPPLSPEAFF | TGTGCCAGCTCACCGCCTCTCTCCCCTGAAGCTTTCTTT
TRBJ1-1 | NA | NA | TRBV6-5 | CASSFLPSLPAMNTEAFF | TGTGCCAGCAGTTTCCTACCGAGCCTGCCGGCGATGAACACTGAAGCTTTCTTT
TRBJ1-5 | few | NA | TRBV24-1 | CATSDLRGPDNQPQHF | TGTGCCACCAGTGATTTACGGGGGCCTGACAATCAGCCCCAGCATTTT
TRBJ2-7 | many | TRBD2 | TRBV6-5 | CASTRHSGGSYEQYF | TGTGCCAGCACGCGTCACAGCGGGGGCTCCTACGAGCAGTACTTC
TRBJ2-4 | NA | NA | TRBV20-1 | CSARVGNIQYF | TGCAGTGCTAGAGTGGGGAACATTCAGTACTTC
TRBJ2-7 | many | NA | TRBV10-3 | CAISDLGRRPYEQYF | TGTGCCATCAGTGATTTGGGCAGGCGTCCCTACGAGCAGTACTTC
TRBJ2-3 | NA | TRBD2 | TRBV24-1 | CATSDPPRLAGDTDTQYF | TGTGCCACCAGTGATCCACCGAGACTAGCGGGGGATACAGATACGCAGTATTTT
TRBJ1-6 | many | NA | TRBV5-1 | CASGVTGNSPLHF | TGCGCCAGCGGTGTCACAGGCAATTCACCCCTCCACTTT
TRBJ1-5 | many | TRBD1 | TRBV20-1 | CSAAGGTGGVGNQPQHF | TGCAGTGCCGCCGGGGGGACAGGGGGCGTTGGAAATCAGCCCCAGCATTTT
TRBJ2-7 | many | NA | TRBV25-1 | CASSTLAGSTQYF | TGTGCCAGCAGTACCCTCGCAGGGAGTACGCAGTACTTC
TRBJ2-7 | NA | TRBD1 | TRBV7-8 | CASVGGQGSSYEQYF | TGTGCCAGCGTGGGCGGACAGGGGTCGTCCTACGAGCAGTACTTC
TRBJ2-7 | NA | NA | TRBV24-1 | CATSTSDDRVYYEQYF | TGTGCCACCAGTACTAGCGATGACAGGGTCTACTACGAGCAGTACTTC
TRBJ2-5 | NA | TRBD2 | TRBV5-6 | CASSFIAGGETQYF | TGTGCCAGCAGCTTTATTGCGGGGGGAGAGACCCAGTACTTC
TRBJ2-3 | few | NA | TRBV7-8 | CASSLDLGTQYF | TGTGCCAGCAGCTTAGACTTGGGCACGCAGTATTTT
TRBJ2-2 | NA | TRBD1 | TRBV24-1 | CATSGQGQGNTGELFF | TGTGCCACCAGTGGTCAGGGACAGGGGAACACCGGGGAGCTGTTTTTT
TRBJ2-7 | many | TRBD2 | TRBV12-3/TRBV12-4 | CASSLGDYQIYEQYF | TGTGCCAGCAGTTTAGGGGACTACCAAATCTACGAGCAGTACTTC
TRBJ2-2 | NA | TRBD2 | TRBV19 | CASTSGTSGRGELFF | TGTGCCAGTACTTCCGGGACTAGCGGGAGAGGGGAGCTGTTTTTT
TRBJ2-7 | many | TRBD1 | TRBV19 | CASSSSGGPFYEQYF | TGTGCCAGTAGTTCCTCAGGGGGCCCCTTCTACGAGCAGTACTTC
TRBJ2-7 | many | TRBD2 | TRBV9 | CASSAGTTPYEQYF | TGTGCCAGCAGCGCCGGGACTACGCCCTACGAGCAGTACTTC
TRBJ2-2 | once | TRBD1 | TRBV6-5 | CASTLPQGEFGELFF | TGTGCCAGCACTCTACCCCAGGGGGAGTTCGGTGAGCTGTTTTTT
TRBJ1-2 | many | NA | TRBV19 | CASSIDPGYGYTF | TGTGCCAGTAGTATAGATCCCGGGTATGGCTACACCTTC
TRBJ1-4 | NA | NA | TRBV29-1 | CSVEGRSTGKLFF | TGCAGCGTTGAAGGACGGTCTACTGGAAAACTGTTTTTT
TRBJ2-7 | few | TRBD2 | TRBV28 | CASTGMAGGYEQYF | TGTGCCAGCACTGGTATGGCGGGGGGCTACGAGCAGTACTTC
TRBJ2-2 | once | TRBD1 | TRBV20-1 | CSAWDRKNTRELFF | TGCAGTGCTTGGGACAGGAAGAACACCAGGGAGCTGTTTTTT
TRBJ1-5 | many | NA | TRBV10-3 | CAISGTDTGNQPQHF | TGTGCCATCAGTGGGACAGACACGGGCAATCAGCCCCAGCATTTT
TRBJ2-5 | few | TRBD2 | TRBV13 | CASSVGVAGAPYQETQYF | TGTGCCAGCAGCGTAGGGGTAGCGGGGGCCCCGTACCAAGAGACCCAGTACTTC
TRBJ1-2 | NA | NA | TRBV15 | CATSRAQGSSGYTF | TGTGCCACCAGCAGAGCTCAGGGTTCGTCAGGCTACACCTTC
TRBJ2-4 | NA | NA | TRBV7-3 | CATSSGPRGENIQYF | TGTGCCACCAGCTCGGGGCCCAGGGGAGAAAACATTCAGTACTTC
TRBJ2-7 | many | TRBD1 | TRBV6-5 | CASSFGQGVAYEQYF | TGTGCCAGCAGTTTCGGACAGGGGGTAGCCTACGAGCAGTACTTC
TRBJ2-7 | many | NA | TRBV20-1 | CSAKEKDEQYF | TGCAGTGCTAAGGAAAAAGACGAGCAGTACTTC
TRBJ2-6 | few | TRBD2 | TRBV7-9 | CASSHGTSVFSGANVLTF | TGTGCCAGCAGTCACGGGACTAGCGTCTTCTCTGGGGCCAACGTCCTGACTTTC
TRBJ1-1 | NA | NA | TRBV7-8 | CASPGPMNTEAFF | TGTGCCTCCCCGGGACCGATGAACACTGAAGCTTTCTTT
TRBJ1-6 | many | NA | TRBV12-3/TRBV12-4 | CASSHGTPNSPLHF | TGTGCCAGCAGCCATGGGACACCTAATTCACCCCTCCACTTT
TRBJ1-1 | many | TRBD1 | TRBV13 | CASSFLDGTGGTEAFF | TGTGCCAGCAGCTTCTTGGACGGGACAGGGGGCACTGAAGCTTTCTTT
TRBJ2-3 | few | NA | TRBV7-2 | CASSLGAPTDTQYF | TGCGCCAGCAGCTTGGGGGCCCCCACAGATACGCAGTATTTT
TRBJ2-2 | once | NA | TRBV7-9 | CAGSQPQPSLTGSRAGEPFF | TGTGCCGGCAGCCAACCGCAACCTAGTCTTACAGGGTCGCGGGCCGGGGAGCCGTTTTTT
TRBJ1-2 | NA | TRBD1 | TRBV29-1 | CSVRWGTGGPPDGYTF | TGCAGCGTTAGGTGGGGGACAGGGGGACCGCCGGATGGCTACACCTTC
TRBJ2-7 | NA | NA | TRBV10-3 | CAIRGTGNEQYF | TGTGCCATCAGAGGAACAGGGAACGAGCAGTACTTC
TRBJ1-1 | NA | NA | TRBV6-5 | CASSSIQLGAGTEAFF | TGTGCCAGCAGTTCCATTCAATTGGGAGCGGGCACTGAAGCTTTCTTT
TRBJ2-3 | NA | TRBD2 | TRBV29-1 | CSVVLASGNSDTQYF | TGCAGCGTTGTATTGGCTAGCGGGAACTCAGATACGCAGTATTTT